Following are 24 T cell receptor beta chains from one sample sequenced in a study of T cell responses to AZD1222 COVID-19 vaccine. Using immunoSEQ multiplex PCR, the repertoire was profiled, and TCRdb retains in-frame clones only, with some absent. The sample holds 75,000 to 100,000 clones, roughly 90% seen once. The sample in question was peripheral blood, obtained on day 0 of AZD1222 vaccination. These receptors originate from an adult in good health.

The V and J genes are TRBV19 and TRBJ1-1; the D is unclear. Germline lookup yields CDR1 LNHDA and CDR2 SQIVND (reference sequence). The CDR3 loop spans 13 amino acids. Between the trimmed V and J ends, which lost 5 bases and 1 base, there was a span of 8 bases. CDR3 protein: CASSSGSNTEAFF. In nucleotides, the CDR3 is TGTGCCAGTAGTTCCGGTTCGAACACTGAAGCTTTCTTT.

The chain links TRBV2 to TRBJ2-1, with TRBD2 matching over 8 bases. The CDR3 sequence is 15 residues long. Trimming cost V 3 bases and J 12 bases; bases outside gene matches: 13. The germline V gene has CDR1 SNHLY and CDR2 FYNNEI. CDR3 region: CASSEGLVPSSWQFF. The CDR3 bases are TGTGCCAGCAGTGAGGGACTAGTGCCCTCGTCATGGCAGTTCTTC. Full variable domain (remainder filled in from reference TRBV2 and TRBJ2-1): EPEVTQTPSHQVTQMGQEVILRCVPISNHLYFYWYRQILGQKVEFLVSFYNNEISEKSEIFDDQFSVERPDGSNFTLKIRSTKLEDSAMYFCASSEGLVPSSWQFFGPGTRLTVL.

This chain connects TRBV4-2 to TRBJ2-3; tentative D call: TRBD2 (6 bases). The CDR3 has 16 residues. V was pared by 1 base and J by 2 bases, with 13 bases between. CDR1 and CDR2 (germline): LGHNA, YNFKEQ. The CDR3 loop reads CASSQGVSGNTDTQYF. Here the CDR3 DNA reads TGTGCCAGCAGCCAAGGAGTTAGCGGTAACACAGATACGCAGTATTTT.

This clone has only a few counts. This chain joins TRBV18 and TRBJ2-2; no definite D call. Germline CDR1 KGHSH, CDR2 LQKENI. The CDR3 consists of 14 residues. Trimming cost V 1 base and J 0 bases, with 3 bases left between them. CDR3 loop: CASSPRPNTGELFF. In DNA form, the CDR3 reads TGTGCCAGCTCACCACGGCCGAACACCGGGGAGCTGTTTTTT.

The chain links TRBV4-1 to TRBJ1-1; D is unclear. Germline-derived CDR1 and CDR2 are MGHRA and YSYEKL. V was cut by 1 base and J by 5 bases, with 20 bases left in between. The CDR3 totals 17 residues. The CDR3 region is CASSQVAVSPRETEAFF. CDR3 sequence (DNA): TGCGCCAGCAGCCAAGTTGCCGTTTCTCCCCGGGAAACTGAAGCTTTCTTT.

The rearrangement joins TRBV29-1 to TRBJ1-2; weak D call: TRBD1 (6 bases). Germline V gene data show CDR1 as SQVTM and CDR2 as ANQGSEA. V was trimmed by 1 base and J by 4 bases, leaving 10 bases between them. The CDR3 extends over 13 amino acids. CDR3 amino acids: CSVEGGGGYGYTF. The CDR3 coding sequence is TGCAGCGTTGAAGGGGGAGGGGGCTATGGCTACACCTTC.

This chain links TRBV7-2 with TRBJ2-2; a possible D gene is TRBD2 (5 bases). This CDR3 comprises 16 residues. Trimming stripped 1 base from V and 1 base from J, with 10 bases between. Germline assignment: CDR1 SGHTA and CDR2 FQGNSA. The CDR3 loop reads CASSLGGPQNTGELFF. CDR3 DNA sequence: TGTGCCAGCAGCTTAGGAGGGCCGCAGAACACCGGGGAGCTGTTTTTT.

The chain carries TRBV6-5 and TRBJ1-2; 8 nucleotides align to TRBD1. This CDR3 has 16 residues. V was pared by 2 bases and J by 0 bases, with 5 bases of the junction left unmatched. The V gene's germline CDR1 is MNHEY and CDR2 SVGAGI. Here the CDR3 reads CASSYTGQGPNYGYTF. CDR3 sequence (DNA): TGTGCCAGCAGTTACACAGGACAGGGCCCTAACTATGGCTACACCTTC.

The gene calls are TRBV27 and TRBJ2-7, with 8 bases fitting TRBD1. V shed 2 bases and J 5 bases; nucleotides not matched to a gene: 5. Germline loops: CDR1 MNHEY, CDR2 SMNVEV (reference sequence). This CDR3 region has 14 residues. The CDR3 here is CASSLGQGAHEQYF. The CDR3 DNA reads TGTGCCAGCAGTTTAGGGCAGGGGGCCCACGAGCAGTACTTC.

V and J are TRBV9 and TRBJ1-1; D remains unclear. Per germline, CDR1 SGDLS and CDR2 YYNGEE. The CDR3 is 14 amino acids. V shed 0 bases and J shed 7 bases, with 13 bases lying between them. The CDR3: CASSVAGISGEAFF. CDR3 nucleotide sequence: TGTGCCAGCAGCGTAGCTGGGATATCAGGTGAAGCTTTCTTT.

For the CDR3, the DNA is TGTGCCAGCAGCGTAGCTGGAACGGACCCAGATTATCAGCCCCAGCATTTT. Its protein product is CASSVAGTDPDYQPQHF. V usage is TRBV9 and J usage is TRBJ1-5, with D uncertain. CDR1 and CDR2 from the germline V gene are SGDLS and YYNGEE. The CDR3 spans 17 residues. V was cut by 0 bases and J by 5 bases, with 18 bases left in between.

The chain combines TRBV24-1 with TRBJ1-5; TRBD1 agrees at 9 bases. Per germline, CDR1 KGHDR and CDR2 SFDVKD. The CDR3 is 14 residues long. V gave up 7 bases and J gave up 5 bases; unmatched junction bases: 5. CDR3 sequence reads: CATRGTGTDQPQHF. The CDR3 nucleotides are TGTGCCACCAGAGGGACAGGGACGGATCAGCCCCAGCATTTT.

The chain uses TRBV4-1 and TRBJ1-5; no clear D. From germline, CDR1 is MGHRA and CDR2 YSYEKL. This CDR3 has 15 amino acids. V was pared by 1 base and J by 0 bases, with 7 bases between. CDR3 nucleotide sequence: TGCGCCAGCAGCCAAGTGGTCTATAGCAATCAGCCCCAGCATTTT. It yields the protein CASSQVVYSNQPQHF.

The V gene is TRBV7-8, the J gene TRBJ2-7; TRBD1 is a possible D gene (7 bases). Trimming cost V 4 bases and J 0 bases, with 19 bases left between them. CDR1 and CDR2 from the germline V gene are SGHVS and FQNEAQ. The CDR3 is made up of 17 amino acids. The DNA of the CDR3 is TGTGCCAGCAGCTACGACTGGGAGGACAGGAACTCCTACGAGCAGTACTTC. This translates into CASSYDWEDRNSYEQYF.

This clone was seen a single time. CDR3 sequence (DNA): TGTGCCAGTCGCCCGACAGTTTCTAACTATGGCTACACCTTC. The encoded protein is CASRPTVSNYGYTF. The chain joins TRBV19 to TRBJ1-2, with a weak D call TRBD1 (5 bases). The V end lost 8 bases, the J end lost 0 bases, and 13 bases lay between the germline ends. The CDR3 has 14 residues. CDR1 and CDR2 (germline): LNHDA, SQIVND (reference sequence).

Here the CDR3 DNA reads TGTGCCAGCAGCCCCACCCGACAGGGTACTGGCTACACCTTC. This gives the protein CASSPTRQGTGYTF. The genes are TRBV7-9 and TRBJ1-2; the match to TRBD1 covers 7 bases. Germline trimming cut 5 bases from V and 7 bases from J; bases unmatched to any gene: 10. Germline CDR1 SEHNR, CDR2 FQNEAQ (reference sequence). The CDR3 is made up of 14 amino acids.

The V and J genes are TRBV9 and TRBJ1-4; weak D call: TRBD1 (5 bases). The CDR3 runs 15 residues. V was clipped by 1 base and J by 4 bases, with 11 bases between them. From germline, CDR1 is SGDLS and CDR2 YYNGEE. The CDR3 coding sequence is TGTGCCAGCAGCGTAACCGGGACGGTTAATGAAAAACTGTTTTTT. Residues: CASSVTGTVNEKLFF.

The chain links TRBV6-5 to TRBJ2-3; D is undetermined. The CDR3 sequence is 13 residues long. CDR1 and CDR2 from the germline V gene are MNHEY and SVGAGI. V lost 8 bases to trimming and J lost 9 bases, with 18 bases between them. The CDR3 is CASAPSEGVTQYF. As DNA, the CDR3 is TGTGCCAGCGCCCCTTCTGAAGGCGTAACGCAGTATTTT.

Concerning this clone: This sample also contains other DNA sequences that code for the same CDR3. This chain uses TRBV5-1 with TRBJ1-3; D is ambiguous. Deletions cut 0 bases from V and 1 base from J, with 5 bases between. The CDR3 loop spans 14 amino acids. Germline lookup yields CDR1 SGHRS and CDR2 YFSETQ. CDR3 nucleotides: TGCGCCAGCAGCTTGGACGGTTCTGGAAACACCATATATTTT. This encodes CASSLDGSGNTIYF.

This clone was counted once. This chain connects TRBV7-6 to TRBJ2-3, with D maybe TRBD1 (5 bases). The germline V gene encodes CDR1 SGHVS and CDR2 FNYEAQ. V lost 1 base, J lost 1 base, and 18 bases lay in between. This CDR3 spans 18 amino acids. The CDR3 spells CASSLVPSWTPGTDTQYF. The CDR3, as DNA: TGTGCCAGCAGCTTAGTCCCCAGTTGGACACCGGGCACAGATACGCAGTATTTT. The full variable domain, in which reference TRBV7-6 and TRBJ2-3 provide the parts outside the CDR3, is GAGVSQSPRYKVTKRGQDVALRCDPISGHVSLYWYRQALGQGPEFLTYFNYEAQQDKSGLPNDRFSAERPEGSISTLTIQRTEQRDSAMYRCASSLVPSWTPGTDTQYFGPGTRLTVL.

This chain joins TRBV3-1 (or the pseudogene TRBV3-2) and TRBJ2-3; 8 bases are shared with TRBD1. Losses at the gene ends were 1 base for V and 1 base for J; bases not matched to a gene: 4. CDR3 length: 16 residues. Germline lookup yields CDR1 LGHDT and CDR2 YNNKEL (reference sequence). DNA for the CDR3: TGTGCCAGCAGCCAAGGGACAGGGTATGGCACAGATACGCAGTATTTT. The encoded protein is CASSQGTGYGTDTQYF.

This clone was observed a single time. The genes are TRBV28 and TRBJ1-5; D not certain. CDR1 is MDHEN, CDR2 SYDVKM, per germline. The ends were cut back, 3 bases at V and 0 bases at J, with 9 bases in the middle. This CDR3 has 15 residues. CDR3 coding DNA: TGTGCCAGCAGTTTCGCAAGTACTAGCAATCAGCCCCAGCATTTT. This codes for CASSFASTSNQPQHF.

V gene TRBV28 combines with J gene TRBJ2-2; 8 positions match TRBD2. V lost 3 bases to trimming and J lost 4 bases; unmatched junction nucleotides: 7. Germline CDR1 is MDHEN and CDR2 is SYDVKM. CDR3 length equals 16 residues. This CDR3 is CASSFYSGRSTGELFF. The CDR3 DNA reads as TGTGCCAGCAGTTTTTACAGCGGGAGATCCACCGGGGAGCTGTTTTTT.

V gene TRBV19 combines with J gene TRBJ1-1, with a possible D match to TRBD1 (5 bases). There are 13 residues in the CDR3. Germline CDR1 LNHDA, CDR2 SQIVND (reference sequence). Trimming took 7 bases from V and 0 from J, leaving 9 bases between them. CDR3: CASNQGMNTEAFF. CDR3 coding DNA: TGTGCCAGTAATCAGGGCATGAACACTGAAGCTTTCTTT.